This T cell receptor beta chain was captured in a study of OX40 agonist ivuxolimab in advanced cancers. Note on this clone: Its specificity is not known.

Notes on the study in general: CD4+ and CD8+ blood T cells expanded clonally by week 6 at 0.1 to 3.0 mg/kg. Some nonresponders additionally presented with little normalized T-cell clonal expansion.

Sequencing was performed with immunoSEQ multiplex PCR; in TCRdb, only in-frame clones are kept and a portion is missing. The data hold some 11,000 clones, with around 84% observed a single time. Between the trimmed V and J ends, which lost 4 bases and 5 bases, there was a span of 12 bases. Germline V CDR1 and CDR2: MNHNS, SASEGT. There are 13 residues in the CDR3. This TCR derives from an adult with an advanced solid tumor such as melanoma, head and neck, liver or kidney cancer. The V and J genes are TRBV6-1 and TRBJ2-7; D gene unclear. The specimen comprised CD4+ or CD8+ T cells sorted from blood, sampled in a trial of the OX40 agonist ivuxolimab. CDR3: CASSAVGSHEQYF. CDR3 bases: TGTGCCAGCAGTGCGGTAGGGTCCCACGAGCAGTACTTC.